This T cell receptor (beta chain) was retrieved from a study of blood T cell repertoires in COVID-19. Study-level background: Sites across the United States, Italy and Spain contributed samples from acute and convalescent COVID-19. T cells, B-cell-depleted T cells, or PBMCs provided the cDNA or gDNA that served as material.

The CDR3 spans 15 residues. Germline V CDR1 and CDR2: MNHEY, SVGAGI. Deletions cut 2 bases from V and 0 bases from J, with 8 bases between. In the original workflow: From reference gene primer amplification, estimates of nucleated cell counts were derived. Using immunoSEQ multiplex PCR, the repertoire was profiled, and TCRdb retains in-frame clones only, with some absent. The V and J calls and clone size are taken from that table; D and trimming were inferred from the DNA. Among about 230,000 clones listed, around 86% were seen once. Seattle's enrolled individuals joined amid active infection and were then monitored longitudinally.

The sequencing sample was made of peripheral blood. The V and J genes are TRBV6-5 and TRBJ2-1, with D possibly being TRBD2 (5 bases). The sequence came from a man aged 45 to 65 with COVID-19, enrolled during active disease. The chain's CDR3 is CASSYLGSSYNEQFF. The DNA for the CDR3 is TGTGCCAGCAGTTACCTGGGGAGCTCCTACAATGAGCAGTTCTTC.